Listed below are T cell receptor beta chains from one sample, sequenced in a study of technical replicates of blood from several donors. TCRdb's table, derived via immunoSEQ multiplex PCR, lists solely in-frame clones and lacks some. The sample records about 94,000 clones, 90% to 96% being singletons. Sequencing input: T cells isolated from PBMCs. The receptors stem from a human donor in good health. Each CDR3 is given with its conserved first and last residue. The D gene is left open where the match is weak. Part of the rows lack a size; the others show once, few, many or a class for expanded clones.

cdr3_aa | cdr3_nt | j_call | d_call | clone_size | v_call | cdr3_length
CASRPVRTSGDYNEQFF | TGCGCCAGCAGACCCGTCCGGACTAGCGGGGACTACAATGAGCAGTTCTTC | TRBJ2-1 | TRBD2 | once | TRBV4-1 | 17
CASSPGGRETKYF | TGTGCCAGCAGTCCGGGGGGGCGGGAGACCAAGTACTTC | TRBJ2-5 | TRBD2 | NA | TRBV28 | 13
CASSVWGGGASNEQFF | TGTGCCAGCAGCGTCTGGGGCGGGGGGGCTTCAAATGAGCAGTTCTTC | TRBJ2-1 | TRBD2 | NA | TRBV11-3 | 16
CASRSRQGLVYGYTF | TGTGCCAGCAGGTCCCGACAGGGCCTCGTTTATGGCTACACCTTC | TRBJ1-2 | TRBD1 | NA | TRBV2 | 15
CASSSQGAEAFF | TGCGCCAGCAGCTCTCAGGGGGCTGAAGCTTTCTTT | TRBJ1-1 | TRBD1 | NA | TRBV5-1 | 12
CASSPGRGADEQFF | TGTGCCAGCAGTCCGGGCCGGGGGGCCGATGAGCAGTTCTTC | TRBJ2-1 | NA | NA | TRBV6-5 | 14
CATSRTGETNYGYTF | TGTGCCACCAGCAGGACAGGGGAGACTAACTATGGCTACACCTTC | TRBJ1-2 | TRBD1 | NA | TRBV15 | 15
CASRPRTGLGQPQHF | TGTGCCAGCAGACCGAGGACAGGGCTAGGGCAGCCCCAGCATTTT | TRBJ1-5 | TRBD1 | NA | TRBV27 | 15
CASSQTGILPMNTEAFF | TGCGCCAGCAGCCAAACAGGGATTCTCCCCATGAACACTGAAGCTTTCTTT | TRBJ1-1 | NA | NA | TRBV4-1 | 17
CASSTGLSNDEQFF | TGTGCCAGTAGTACGGGACTATCCAATGATGAGCAGTTCTTC | TRBJ2-1 | TRBD2 | NA | TRBV19 | 14
CASSQAGSNEKLFF | TGCGCCAGCAGCCAAGCAGGGTCTAATGAAAAACTGTTTTTT | TRBJ1-4 | NA | NA | TRBV4-1 | 14
CASSQGRQGQVVKRTGELFF | TGCGCCAGCAGTCAGGGGAGGCAGGGACAGGTAGTTAAAAGGACCGGGGAGCTGTTTTTT | TRBJ2-2 | TRBD1 | once | TRBV23-1 | 20
CASSEGGGSMYEQYF | TGTGCCAGCAGTGAAGGTGGGGGGAGTATGTACGAGCAGTACTTC | TRBJ2-7 | NA | NA | TRBV2 | 15
CASSSREGHYGYTF | TGTGCCAGCTCCTCCCGGGAGGGCCACTATGGCTACACCTTC | TRBJ1-2 | NA | NA | TRBV18 | 14
CASSLGQGDTGELFF | TGCGCCAGCAGCCTAGGACAGGGGGACACCGGGGAGCTGTTTTTT | TRBJ2-2 | TRBD1 | NA | TRBV5-1 | 15
CASSELSGEETQYF | TGTGCCAGCAGTGAATTATCGGGAGAGGAGACCCAGTACTTC | TRBJ2-5 | NA | NA | TRBV25-1 | 14
CASSFRTGRGEDTQYF | TGTGCCAGCAGCTTTCGGACAGGGAGAGGGGAAGATACGCAGTATTTT | TRBJ2-3 | TRBD1 | NA | TRBV5-5 | 16
CASSFRGRVDEQFF | TGCGCCAGCAGCTTCAGGGGGCGAGTCGATGAGCAGTTCTTC | TRBJ2-1 | TRBD1 | NA | TRBV5-1 | 14
CASSRKLAEDTDTQYF | TGTGCCAGCAGTCGTAAACTAGCCGAAGACACAGATACGCAGTATTTT | TRBJ2-3 | NA | NA | TRBV7-9 | 16
CASSSTGLPVNTIYF | TGTGCCAGCAGTTCGACAGGGCTCCCCGTAAACACCATATATTTT | TRBJ1-3 | TRBD1 | NA | TRBV28 | 15